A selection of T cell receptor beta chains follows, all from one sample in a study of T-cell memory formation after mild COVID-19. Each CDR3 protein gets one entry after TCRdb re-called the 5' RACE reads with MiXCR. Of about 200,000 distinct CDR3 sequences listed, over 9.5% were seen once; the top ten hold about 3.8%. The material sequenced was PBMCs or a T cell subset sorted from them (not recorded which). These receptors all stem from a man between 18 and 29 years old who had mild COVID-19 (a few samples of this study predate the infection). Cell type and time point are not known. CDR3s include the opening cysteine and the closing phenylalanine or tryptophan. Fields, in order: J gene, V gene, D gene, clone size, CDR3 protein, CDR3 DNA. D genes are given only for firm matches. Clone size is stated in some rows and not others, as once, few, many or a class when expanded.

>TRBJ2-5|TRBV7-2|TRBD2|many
CASSGAGGPETQYF
TGTGCCAGCAGCGGAGCGGGGGGGCCAGAGACCCAGTACTTC
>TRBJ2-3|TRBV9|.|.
CASSPLASTDTQYF
TGTGCCAGCAGTCCCCTCGCTAGCACAGATACGCAGTATTTT
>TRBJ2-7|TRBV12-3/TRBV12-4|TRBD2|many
CASSLPGLAGFYEQYF
TGTGCCAGCAGTTTACCGGGACTAGCGGGGTTCTACGAGCAGTACTTC
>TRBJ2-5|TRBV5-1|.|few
CASQGDYKGLETQYF
TGCGCCAGCCAAGGGGATTACAAGGGTCTCGAGACCCAGTACTTC
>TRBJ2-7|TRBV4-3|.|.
CASSKGGGTEQYF
TGCGCCAGCAGCAAGGGTGGGGGGACCGAGCAGTACTTC
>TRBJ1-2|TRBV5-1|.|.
CASSLGARDSNYGYTF
TGCGCCAGCAGCTTGGGAGCACGGGACTCTAACTATGGCTACACCTTC
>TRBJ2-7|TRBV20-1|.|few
CSARSQGYEQYF
TGCAGTGCTAGAAGCCAGGGTTACGAGCAGTACTTC
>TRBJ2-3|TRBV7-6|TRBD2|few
CASSLVAGGVTDTQYF
TGTGCCAGCAGCTTAGTTGCGGGGGGGGTCACAGATACGCAGTATTTT
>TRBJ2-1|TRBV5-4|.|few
CATIGQPPYNEQFF
TGTGCCACCATTGGACAGCCCCCCTACAATGAGCAGTTCTTC
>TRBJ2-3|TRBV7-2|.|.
CASSQAGGKDTQYF
TGTGCCAGCAGCCAGGCCGGGGGAAAGGATACGCAGTATTTT
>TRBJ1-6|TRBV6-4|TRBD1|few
CASSPAPGQGTLHF
TGTGCCAGCAGCCCAGCACCGGGACAGGGAACCCTCCACTTT
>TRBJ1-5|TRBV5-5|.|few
CASSLTPGVPQHF
TGTGCCAGCAGCTTGACTCCGGGGGTGCCCCAGCATTTT
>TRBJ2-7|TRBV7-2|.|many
CASSLVAGTAEQYF
TGTGCCAGCAGCTTAGTCGCCGGGACGGCCGAGCAGTACTTC
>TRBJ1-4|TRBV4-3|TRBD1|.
CASSQPGTGDEKLFF
TGCGCCAGCAGCCAGCCCGGGACAGGGGACGAAAAACTGTTTTTT
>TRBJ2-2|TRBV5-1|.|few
CASSPWGDYTGELFF
TGCGCCAGCAGCCCATGGGGGGATTACACCGGGGAGCTGTTTTTT
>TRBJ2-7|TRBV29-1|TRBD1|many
CSAGTGGNEQYF
TGCAGTGCCGGGACAGGGGGCAACGAGCAGTACTTC
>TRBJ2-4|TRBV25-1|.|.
CARNIPQGDIQYF
TGTGCCAGAAATATCCCACAGGGAGACATTCAGTACTTC
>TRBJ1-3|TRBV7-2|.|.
CASSLDQQGLLYF
TGTGCCAGCAGCTTAGACCAGCAAGGTCTGCTCTATTTT
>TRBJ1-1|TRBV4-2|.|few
CASSQVARGGNTEAFF
TGTGCCAGCAGCCAAGTGGCCCGGGGAGGGAACACTGAAGCTTTCTTT
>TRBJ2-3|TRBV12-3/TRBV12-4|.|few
CASSFRVPDTQYF
TGTGCCAGCAGTTTTAGGGTTCCAGATACGCAGTATTTT
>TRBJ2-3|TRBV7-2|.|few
CASSLVPWGPDTQYF
TGTGCCAGCAGCTTAGTCCCCTGGGGACCGGATACGCAGTATTTT
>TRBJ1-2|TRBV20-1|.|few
CSASQQGYGYTF
TGCAGTGCTAGCCAACAGGGCTATGGCTACACCTTC
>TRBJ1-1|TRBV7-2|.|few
CASIDYWGATEAFF
TGTGCCAGCATCGACTATTGGGGGGCGACGGAAGCTTTCTTT
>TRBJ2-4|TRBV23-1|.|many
CASSHRGQAKNIQYF
TGCGCCAGCAGTCACCGGGGGCAAGCCAAAAACATTCAGTACTTC
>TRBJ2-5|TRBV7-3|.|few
CASSLGQGRREAQYF
TGTGCCAGCAGCTTAGGACAGGGGCGGCGGGAGGCCCAGTACTTC
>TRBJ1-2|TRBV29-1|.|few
CSSLTEGGYTF
TGCAGCTCTCTTACCGAGGGCGGCTACACCTTC
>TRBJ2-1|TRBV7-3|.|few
CASSLETRANEQFF
TGTGCCAGCAGCTTAGAGACAAGGGCCAATGAGCAGTTCTTC
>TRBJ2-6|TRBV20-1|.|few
CSARVGGSGANVLTF
TGCAGTGCTAGAGTGGGGGGCTCTGGGGCCAACGTCCTGACTTTC
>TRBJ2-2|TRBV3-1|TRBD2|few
CASSHVGGAGELFF
TGTGCCAGCAGCCACGTCGGGGGGGCCGGGGAGCTGTTTTTT
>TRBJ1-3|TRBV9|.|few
CASSDRLASGNTIYF
TGTGCCAGCAGCGACCGACTGGCCTCTGGAAACACCATATATTTT
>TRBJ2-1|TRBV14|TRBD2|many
CASSLRTSGDTYNEQFF
TGTGCCAGCAGCCTACGGACTAGCGGGGATACCTACAATGAGCAGTTCTTC
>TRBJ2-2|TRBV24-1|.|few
CATRTQGGTGELFF
TGTGCCACCAGAACCCAGGGTGGCACCGGGGAGCTGTTTTTT
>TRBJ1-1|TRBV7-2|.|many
CASSLRARGSEAFF
TGTGCCAGCAGCTTAAGGGCCCGCGGCTCTGAAGCTTTCTTT
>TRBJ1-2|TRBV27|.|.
CASSFQPNYGYTF
TGTGCCAGCAGTTTCCAGCCTAACTATGGCTACACCTTC
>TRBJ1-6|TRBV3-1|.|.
CASSQDGGFGSPLHF
TGTGCCAGCAGCCAAGATGGGGGCTTTGGATCACCCCTCCACTTT
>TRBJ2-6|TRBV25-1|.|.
CASSDPASGANVLTF
TGTGCCAGCAGTGATCCCGCCTCTGGGGCCAACGTCCTGACTTTC
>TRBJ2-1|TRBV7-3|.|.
CASSLDGPSEQFF
TGTGCCAGCAGCTTAGATGGCCCAAGCGAGCAGTTCTTC
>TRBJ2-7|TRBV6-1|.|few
CASTGMDKSYEQYF
TGTGCCAGCACCGGGATGGACAAGAGTTACGAGCAGTACTTC
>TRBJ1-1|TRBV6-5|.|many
CASSPSRMNTEAFF
TGTGCCAGCAGTCCCTCACGTATGAACACTGAAGCTTTCTTT
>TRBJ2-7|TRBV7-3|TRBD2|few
CASSLGTSGYYEQYF
TGTGCCAGCAGCCTCGGGACTAGCGGCTACTACGAGCAGTACTTC
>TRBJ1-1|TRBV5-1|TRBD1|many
CASSWTGDTEAFF
TGCGCCAGCAGCTGGACAGGGGACACTGAAGCTTTCTTT
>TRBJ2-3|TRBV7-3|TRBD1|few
CASSGTGGSDTQYF
TGTGCCAGCAGCGGGACAGGGGGCTCAGATACGCAGTATTTT